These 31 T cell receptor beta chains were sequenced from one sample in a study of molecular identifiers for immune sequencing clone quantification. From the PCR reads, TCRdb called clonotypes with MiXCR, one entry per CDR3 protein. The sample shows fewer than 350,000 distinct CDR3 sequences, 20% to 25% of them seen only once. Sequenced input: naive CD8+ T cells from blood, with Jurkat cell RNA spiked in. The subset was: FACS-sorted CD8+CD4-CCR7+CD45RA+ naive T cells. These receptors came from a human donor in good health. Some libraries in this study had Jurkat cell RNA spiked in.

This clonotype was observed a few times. Here the CDR3 reads CASSQGLVAETQYF. CDR3 in DNA: TGCGCCAGCAGCCAGGGACTAGTCGCCGAGACCCAGTACTTC. This chain uses TRBV4-3 with TRBJ2-5, with TRBD2 matching 8 bases. The CDR3 has 14 amino acids. With 3 bases clipped from V and 5 bases from J, the junction kept 5 bases outside the gene matches. From germline, CDR1 is LGHNA and CDR2 YSLEER.

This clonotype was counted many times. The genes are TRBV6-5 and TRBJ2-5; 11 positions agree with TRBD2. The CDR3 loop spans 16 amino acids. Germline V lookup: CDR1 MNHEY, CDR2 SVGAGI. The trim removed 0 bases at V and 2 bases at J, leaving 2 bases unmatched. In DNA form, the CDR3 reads TGTGCCAGCAGTTACTCGTCTAGCGGGGGGCAAGAGACCCAGTACTTC. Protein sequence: CASSYSSSGGQETQYF.

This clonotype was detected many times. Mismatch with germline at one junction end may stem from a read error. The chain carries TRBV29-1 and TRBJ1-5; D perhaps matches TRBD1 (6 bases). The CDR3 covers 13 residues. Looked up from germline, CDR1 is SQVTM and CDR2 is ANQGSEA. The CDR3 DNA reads TGCAGCGTCGAAGGGGGTAGCAATCAGCCCCAGCATTTT. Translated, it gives CSVEGGSNQPQHF.

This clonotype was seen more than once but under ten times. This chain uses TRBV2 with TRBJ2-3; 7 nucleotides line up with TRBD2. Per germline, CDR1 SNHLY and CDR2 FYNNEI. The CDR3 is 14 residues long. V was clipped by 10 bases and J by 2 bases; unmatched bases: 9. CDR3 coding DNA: TGTGCCACCAGGGAGGGGCAGAACACAGATACGCAGTATTTT. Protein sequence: CATREGQNTDTQYF.

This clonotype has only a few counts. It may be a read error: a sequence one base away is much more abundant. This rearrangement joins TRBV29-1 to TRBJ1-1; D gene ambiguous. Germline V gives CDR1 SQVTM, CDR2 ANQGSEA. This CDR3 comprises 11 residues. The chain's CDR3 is CGSSPGTEAFF. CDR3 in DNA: TGCGGCTCCTCCCCGGGGACTGAAGCTTTCTTT.

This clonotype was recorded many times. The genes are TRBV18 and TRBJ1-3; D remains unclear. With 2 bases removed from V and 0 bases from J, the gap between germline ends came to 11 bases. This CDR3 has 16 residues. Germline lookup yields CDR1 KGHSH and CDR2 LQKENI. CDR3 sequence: CASSPRFTLSGNTIYF. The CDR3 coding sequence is TGTGCCAGCTCACCAAGATTTACACTCTCTGGAAACACCATATATTTT.

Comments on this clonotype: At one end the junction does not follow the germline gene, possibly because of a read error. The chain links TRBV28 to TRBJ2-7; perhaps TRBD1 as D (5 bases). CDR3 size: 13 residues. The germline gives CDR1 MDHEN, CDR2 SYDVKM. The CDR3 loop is CASSTTGSYGQYF. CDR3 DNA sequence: TGTGCCAGCAGTACCACAGGCTCCTACGGGCAGTACTTC.

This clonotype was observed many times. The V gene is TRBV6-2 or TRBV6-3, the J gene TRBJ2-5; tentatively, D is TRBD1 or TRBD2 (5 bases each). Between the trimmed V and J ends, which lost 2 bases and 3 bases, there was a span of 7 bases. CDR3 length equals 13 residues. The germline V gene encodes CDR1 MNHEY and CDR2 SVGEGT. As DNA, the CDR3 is TGTGCCAGCAGTTACGGGACGGAAGAGACCCAGTACTTC. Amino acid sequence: CASSYGTEETQYF.

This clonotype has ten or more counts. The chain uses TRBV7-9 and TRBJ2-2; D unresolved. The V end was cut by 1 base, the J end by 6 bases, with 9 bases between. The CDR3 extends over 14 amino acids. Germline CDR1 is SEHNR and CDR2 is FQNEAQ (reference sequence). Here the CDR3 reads CASSLGLRAGELFF. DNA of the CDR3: TGTGCCAGCAGCTTAGGTTTACGAGCCGGGGAGCTGTTTTTT.

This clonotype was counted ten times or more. For the CDR3, the DNA is TGTGCCAGCAGCCGGGACAGGGGTTTCCAAGAGACCCAGTACTTC. As protein: CASSRDRGFQETQYF. The chain employs TRBV7-2 and TRBJ2-5; 10 bases map to TRBD1. This CDR3 is 15 amino acids long. The germline V gene has CDR1 SGHTA and CDR2 FQGNSA. The junction had 4 bases not matched to a gene; V was cut back by 5 bases and J by 1 base. Looking up the rest from reference TRBV7-2 and TRBJ2-5 gives the full variable domain: GAGVSQSPSNKVTEKGKDVELRCDPISGHTALYWYRQSLGQGLEFLIYFQGNSAPDKSGLPSDRFSAERTGGSVSTLTIQRTQQEDSAVYLCASSRDRGFQETQYFGPGTRLLVL.

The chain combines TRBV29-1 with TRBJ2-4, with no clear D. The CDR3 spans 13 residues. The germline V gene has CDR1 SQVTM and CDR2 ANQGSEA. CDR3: CRAEAAAKNIQYF. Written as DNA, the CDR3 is TGCCGCGCTGAAGCCGCTGCCAAAAACATTCAGTACTTC.

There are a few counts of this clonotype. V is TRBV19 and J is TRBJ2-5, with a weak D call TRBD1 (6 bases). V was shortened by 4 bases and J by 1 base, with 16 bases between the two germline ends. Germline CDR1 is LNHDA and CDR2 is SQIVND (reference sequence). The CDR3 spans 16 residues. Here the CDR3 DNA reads TGTGCCAGTAGTACCCCAGGGGAGCCGCTCCAAGAGACCCAGTACTTC. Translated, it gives CASSTPGEPLQETQYF.

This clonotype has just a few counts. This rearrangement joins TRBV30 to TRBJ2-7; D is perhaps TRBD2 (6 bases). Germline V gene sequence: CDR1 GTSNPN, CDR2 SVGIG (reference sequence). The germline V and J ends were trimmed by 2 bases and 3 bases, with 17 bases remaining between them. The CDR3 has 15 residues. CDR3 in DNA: TGTGCCTGGAGTCCTAGCCTAGGAGGGGACTACGAGCAGTACTTC. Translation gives CAWSPSLGGDYEQYF.

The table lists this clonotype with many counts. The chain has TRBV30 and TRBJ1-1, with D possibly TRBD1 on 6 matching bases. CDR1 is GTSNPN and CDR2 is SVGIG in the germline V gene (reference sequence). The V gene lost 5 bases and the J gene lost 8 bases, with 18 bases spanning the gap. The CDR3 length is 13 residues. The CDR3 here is CAWRLTGSGEAFF. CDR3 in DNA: TGTGCCTGGCGCCTAACAGGGTCTGGGGAAGCTTTCTTT.

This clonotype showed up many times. CDR3 nucleotide sequence: TGTGCCAGCAGTCTCAGATTACCGGGACAGGGGTGGTACGAGCAGTACTTC. It codes for CASSLRLPGQGWYEQYF. The chain links TRBV12-3 or TRBV12-4 to TRBJ2-7; 10 bases are a match to TRBD1. There are 17 residues in the CDR3. The ends lost 5 bases at V and 4 bases at J; junction bases unmatched: 14.

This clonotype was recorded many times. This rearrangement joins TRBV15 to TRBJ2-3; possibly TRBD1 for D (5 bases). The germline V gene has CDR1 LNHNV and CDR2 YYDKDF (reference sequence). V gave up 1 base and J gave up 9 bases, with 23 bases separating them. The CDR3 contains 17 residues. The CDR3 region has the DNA TGTGCCACCAGCAGAGTCGCTAGGGGCGCGGTATCTGTGACGCAGTATTTT. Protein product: CATSRVARGAVSVTQYF.

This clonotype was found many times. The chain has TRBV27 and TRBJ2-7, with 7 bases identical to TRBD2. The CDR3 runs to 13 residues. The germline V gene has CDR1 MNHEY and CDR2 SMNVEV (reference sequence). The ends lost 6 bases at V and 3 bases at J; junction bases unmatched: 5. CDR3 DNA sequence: TGTGCCAGCAGGCCGGGACTATACTACGAGCAGTACTTC. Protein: CASRPGLYYEQYF.

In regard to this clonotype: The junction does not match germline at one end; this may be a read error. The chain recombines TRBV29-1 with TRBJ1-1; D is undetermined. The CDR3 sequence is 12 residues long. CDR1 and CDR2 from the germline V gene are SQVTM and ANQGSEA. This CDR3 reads CNAPGSATEALF. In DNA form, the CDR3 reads TGCAACGCCCCCGGGAGCGCTACTGAAGCTCTCTTT. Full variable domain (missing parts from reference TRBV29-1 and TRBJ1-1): SAVISQKPSRDICQRGTSLTIQCQVDSQVTMMFWYRQQPGQSLTLIATANQGSEATYESGFVIDKFPISRPNLTFSTLTVSNMSPEDSSIYLCNAPGSATEALFGQGTRLTVV.

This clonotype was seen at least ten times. CDR3 in amino acids: CSARGPGATEAFF. DNA for the CDR3: TGCAGTGCTAGAGGCCCCGGGGCAACTGAAGCTTTCTTT. This chain connects TRBV20-1 to TRBJ1-1; weak D call: TRBD1 (5 bases). The CDR3 consists of 13 residues. The germline V gene encodes CDR1 DFQATT and CDR2 SNEGSKA (reference sequence). V was shortened by 1 base and J by 5 bases, with 11 bases between the two germline ends.

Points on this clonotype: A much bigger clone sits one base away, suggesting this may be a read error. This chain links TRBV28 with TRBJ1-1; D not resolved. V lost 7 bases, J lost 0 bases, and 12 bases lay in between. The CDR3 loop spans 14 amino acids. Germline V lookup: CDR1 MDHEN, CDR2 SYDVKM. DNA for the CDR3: TGTGCCAGCAATCAGGACTGCATGAACACTGAAGCTTTCTTT. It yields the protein CASNQDCMNTEAFF.

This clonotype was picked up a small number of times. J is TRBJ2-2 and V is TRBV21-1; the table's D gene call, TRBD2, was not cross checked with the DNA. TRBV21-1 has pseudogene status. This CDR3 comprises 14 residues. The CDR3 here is CASSDGRDTGELFF. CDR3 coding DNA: TGTGCCAGCAGCGACGGGAGGGACACCGGGGAGCTGTTTTTT.

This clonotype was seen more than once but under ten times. CDR3 sequence (DNA): TGTGCCACCGAGGACAGGGGAAATGCCTACGAGCAGTACTTC. Translated, it gives CATEDRGNAYEQYF. The rearrangement links TRBV2 to TRBJ2-7; 9 positions agree with TRBD1. The CDR3 totals 14 residues. Trimming took 10 bases from V and 2 from J; bases not matched to a gene: 9. CDR1 is SNHLY, CDR2 FYNNEI, per germline. Variable domain in full (rest from reference TRBV2 and TRBJ2-7): EPEVTQTPSHQVTQMGQEVILRCVPISNHLYFYWYRQILGQKVEFLVSFYNNEISEKSEIFDDQFSVERPDGSNFTLKIRSTKLEDSAMYFCATEDRGNAYEQYFGPGTRLTVT.

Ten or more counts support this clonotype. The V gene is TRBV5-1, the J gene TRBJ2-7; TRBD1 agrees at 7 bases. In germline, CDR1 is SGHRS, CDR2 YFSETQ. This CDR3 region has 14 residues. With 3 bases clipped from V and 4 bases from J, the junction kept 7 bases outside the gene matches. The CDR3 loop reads CASSWTGTEYEQYF. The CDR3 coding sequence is TGCGCCAGCAGCTGGACCGGGACAGAGTACGAGCAGTACTTC.

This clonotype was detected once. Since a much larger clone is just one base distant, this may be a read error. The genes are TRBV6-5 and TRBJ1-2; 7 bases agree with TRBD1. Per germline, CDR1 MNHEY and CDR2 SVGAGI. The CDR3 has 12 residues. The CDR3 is CASSYGRGMLAF. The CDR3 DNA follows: TGTGCCAGCAGTTACGGCAGGGGGATGCTTGCCTTC.

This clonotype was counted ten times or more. CDR3 sequence reads: CAWEQGIGEKLFF. The CDR3 nucleotides read TGTGCCTGGGAACAGGGTATCGGTGAAAAACTGTTTTTT. The chain is built from TRBV30 and TRBJ1-4; weak D call: TRBD1 (6 bases). The V gene's germline CDR1 is GTSNPN and CDR2 SVGIG (reference sequence). The CDR3 loop spans 13 amino acids. The ends were cut back, 5 bases at V and 7 bases at J, with 14 bases in the middle.

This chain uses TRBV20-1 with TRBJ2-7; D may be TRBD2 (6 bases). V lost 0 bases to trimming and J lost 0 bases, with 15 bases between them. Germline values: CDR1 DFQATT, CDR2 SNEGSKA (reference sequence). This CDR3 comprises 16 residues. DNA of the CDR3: TGCAGTGCTAGAGATTCGGCGGGGATCCCCTCCTACGAGCAGTACTTC. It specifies CSARDSAGIPSYEQYF.

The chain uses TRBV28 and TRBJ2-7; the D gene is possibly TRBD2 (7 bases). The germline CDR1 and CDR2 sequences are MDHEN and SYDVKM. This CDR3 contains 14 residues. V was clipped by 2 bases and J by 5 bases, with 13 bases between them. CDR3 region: CASSLRGGRDEQYF. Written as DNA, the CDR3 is TGTGCCAGCAGTTTAAGGGGGGGCCGGGACGAGCAGTACTTC.

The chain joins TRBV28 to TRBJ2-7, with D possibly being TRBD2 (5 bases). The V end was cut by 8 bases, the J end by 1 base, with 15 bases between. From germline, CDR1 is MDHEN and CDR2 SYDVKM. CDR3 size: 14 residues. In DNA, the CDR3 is TGTGCCAGCGGCATTGTCCCGGGGTCCTACGAGCAGTACTTC. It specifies CASGIVPGSYEQYF. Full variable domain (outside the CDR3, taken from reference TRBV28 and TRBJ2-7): DVKVTQSSRYLVKRTGEKVFLECVQDMDHENMFWYRQDPGLGLRLIYFSYDVKMKEKGDIPEGYSVSREKKERFSLILESASTNQTSMYLCASGIVPGSYEQYFGPGTRLTVT.

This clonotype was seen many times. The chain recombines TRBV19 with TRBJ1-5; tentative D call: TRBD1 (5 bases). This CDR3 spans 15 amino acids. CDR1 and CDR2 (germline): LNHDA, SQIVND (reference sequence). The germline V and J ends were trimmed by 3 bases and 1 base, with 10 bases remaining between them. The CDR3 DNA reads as TGTGCCAGTAGTATGTCAGGGTACAGCAATCAGCCCCAGCATTTT. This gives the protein CASSMSGYSNQPQHF. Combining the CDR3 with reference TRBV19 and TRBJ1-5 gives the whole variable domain DGGITQSPKYLFRKEGQNVTLSCEQNLNHDAMYWYRQDPGQGLRLIYYSQIVNDFQKGDIAEGYSVSREKKESFPLTVTSAQKNPTAFYLCASSMSGYSNQPQHFGDGTRLSIL.

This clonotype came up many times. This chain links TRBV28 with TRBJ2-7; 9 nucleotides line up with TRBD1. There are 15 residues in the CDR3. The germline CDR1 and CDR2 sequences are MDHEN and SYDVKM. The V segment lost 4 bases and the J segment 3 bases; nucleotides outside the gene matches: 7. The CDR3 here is CASSSPGQGDYEQYF. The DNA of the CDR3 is TGTGCCAGCAGTTCACCGGGACAGGGAGACTACGAGCAGTACTTC.

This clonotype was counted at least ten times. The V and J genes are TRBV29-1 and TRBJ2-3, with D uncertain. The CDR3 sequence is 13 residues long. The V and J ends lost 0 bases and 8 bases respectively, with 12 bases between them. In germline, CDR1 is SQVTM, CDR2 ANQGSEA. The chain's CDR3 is CSVEERWVGTQYF. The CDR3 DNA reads TGCAGCGTTGAAGAACGGTGGGTTGGTACGCAGTATTTT.